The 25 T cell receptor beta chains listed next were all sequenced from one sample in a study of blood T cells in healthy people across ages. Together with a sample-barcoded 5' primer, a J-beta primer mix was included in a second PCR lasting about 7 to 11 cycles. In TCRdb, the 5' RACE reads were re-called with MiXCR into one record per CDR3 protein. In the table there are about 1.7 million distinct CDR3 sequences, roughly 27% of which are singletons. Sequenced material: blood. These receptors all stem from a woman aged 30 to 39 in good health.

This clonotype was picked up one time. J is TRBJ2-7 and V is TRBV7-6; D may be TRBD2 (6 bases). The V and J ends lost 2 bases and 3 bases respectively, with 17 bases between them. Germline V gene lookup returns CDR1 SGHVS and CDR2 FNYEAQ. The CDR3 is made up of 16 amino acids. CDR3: CASSLRRVAMDYEQYF. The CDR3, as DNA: TGTGCCAGCAGCTTAAGGAGGGTCGCAATGGACTACGAGCAGTACTTC.

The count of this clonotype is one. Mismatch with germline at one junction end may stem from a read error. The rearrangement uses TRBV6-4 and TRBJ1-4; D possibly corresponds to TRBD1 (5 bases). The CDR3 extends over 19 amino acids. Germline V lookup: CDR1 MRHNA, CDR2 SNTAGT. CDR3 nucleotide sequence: TGTGCCCGCAGTGACTATATTCAGTTTGGGAACAGGTTTGATGAAAAACTGTTTTTT. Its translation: CARSDYIQFGNRFDEKLFF.

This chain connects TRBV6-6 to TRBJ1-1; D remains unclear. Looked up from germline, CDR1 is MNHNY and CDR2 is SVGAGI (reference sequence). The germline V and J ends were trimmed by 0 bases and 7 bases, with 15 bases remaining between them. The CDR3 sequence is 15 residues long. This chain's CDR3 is CASSYSGREEDEAFF. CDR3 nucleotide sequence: TGTGCCAGCAGTTACTCTGGGAGGGAAGAGGATGAAGCTTTCTTT.

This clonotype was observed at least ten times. The CDR3 region is CASSPPLGGKVREQYF. The CDR3 region has the DNA TGTGCCAGCTCACCACCCTTAGGCGGGAAAGTTCGCGAGCAGTACTTC. The chain has TRBV18 and TRBJ2-7; possibly TRBD2 for D (6 bases). The length of the CDR3 is 16 residues. V was trimmed by 0 bases and J by 6 bases, leaving 18 bases between them. In germline, CDR1 is KGHSH, CDR2 LQKENI.

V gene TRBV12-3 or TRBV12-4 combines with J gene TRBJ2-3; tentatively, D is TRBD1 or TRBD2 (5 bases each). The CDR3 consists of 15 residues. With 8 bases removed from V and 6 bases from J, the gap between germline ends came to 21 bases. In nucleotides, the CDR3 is TGTGCCAGCGGCCCCATCACTGGGGGTTTGGATACGCAGTATTTT. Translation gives CASGPITGGLDTQYF.

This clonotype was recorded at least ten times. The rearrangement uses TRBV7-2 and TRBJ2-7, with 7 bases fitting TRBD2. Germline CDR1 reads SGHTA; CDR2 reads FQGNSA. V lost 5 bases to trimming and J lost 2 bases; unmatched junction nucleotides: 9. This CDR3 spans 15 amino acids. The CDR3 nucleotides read TGTGCCAGCAGCCTATCTAGCGGTTTTCCCTACGAGCAGTACTTC. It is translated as CASSLSSGFPYEQYF.

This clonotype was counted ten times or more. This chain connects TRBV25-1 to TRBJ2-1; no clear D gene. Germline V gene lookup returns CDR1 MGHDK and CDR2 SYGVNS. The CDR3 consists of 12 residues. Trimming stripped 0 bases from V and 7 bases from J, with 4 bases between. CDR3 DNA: TGTGCCAGCAGTGAATATATAAATGAGCAGTTCTTC. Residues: CASSEYINEQFF.

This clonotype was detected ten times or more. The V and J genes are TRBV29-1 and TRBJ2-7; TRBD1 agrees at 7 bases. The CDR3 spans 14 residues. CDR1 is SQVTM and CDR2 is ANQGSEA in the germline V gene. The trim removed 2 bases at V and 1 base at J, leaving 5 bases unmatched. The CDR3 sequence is CSVEPGQNSYEQYF. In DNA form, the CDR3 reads TGCAGCGTTGAACCGGGACAGAATTCCTACGAGCAGTACTTC.

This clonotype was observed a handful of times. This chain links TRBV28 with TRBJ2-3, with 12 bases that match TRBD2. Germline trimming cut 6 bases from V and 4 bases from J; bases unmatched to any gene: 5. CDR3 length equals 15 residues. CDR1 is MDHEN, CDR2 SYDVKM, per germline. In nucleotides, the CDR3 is TGTGCCAGCAGATCAGCTAGCGGGAGGGCAGATACGCAGTATTTT. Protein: CASRSASGRADTQYF.

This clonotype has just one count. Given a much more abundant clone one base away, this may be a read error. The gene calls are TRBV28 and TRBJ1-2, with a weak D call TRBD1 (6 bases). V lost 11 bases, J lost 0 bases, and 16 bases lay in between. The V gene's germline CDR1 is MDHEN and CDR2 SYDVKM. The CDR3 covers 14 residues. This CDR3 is CAGTLQGSNYGYTF. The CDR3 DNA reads TGTGCCGGCACTCTGCAGGGGTCTAACTATGGCTACACCTTC.

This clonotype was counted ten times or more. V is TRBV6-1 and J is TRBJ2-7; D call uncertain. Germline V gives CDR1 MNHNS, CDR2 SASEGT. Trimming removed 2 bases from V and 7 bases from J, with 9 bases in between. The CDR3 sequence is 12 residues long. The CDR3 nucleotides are TGTGCCAGCAGTGAAATAGGGCTGGAGCAGTACTTC. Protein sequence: CASSEIGLEQYF.

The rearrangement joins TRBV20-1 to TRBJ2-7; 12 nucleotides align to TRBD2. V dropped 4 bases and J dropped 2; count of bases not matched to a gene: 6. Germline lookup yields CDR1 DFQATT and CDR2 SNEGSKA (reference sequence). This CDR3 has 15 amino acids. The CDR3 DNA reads TGCAGTGCTACACACACTAGCGGGAGGACCTACGAGCAGTACTTC. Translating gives CSATHTSGRTYEQYF.

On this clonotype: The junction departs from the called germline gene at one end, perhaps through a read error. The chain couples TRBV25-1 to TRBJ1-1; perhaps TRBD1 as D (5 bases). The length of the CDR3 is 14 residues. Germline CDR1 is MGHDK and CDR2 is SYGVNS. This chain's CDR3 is CASSDPTKDTEAFF. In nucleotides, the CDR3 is TGTGCCAGCAGTGACCCTACCAAGGACACCGAAGCTTTCTTT.

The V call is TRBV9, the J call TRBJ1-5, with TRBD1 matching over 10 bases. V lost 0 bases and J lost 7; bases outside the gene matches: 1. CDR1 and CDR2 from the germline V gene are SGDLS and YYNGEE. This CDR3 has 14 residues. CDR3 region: CASSVADRGQPQHF. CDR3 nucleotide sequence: TGTGCCAGCAGCGTAGCGGACAGGGGGCAGCCCCAGCATTTT.

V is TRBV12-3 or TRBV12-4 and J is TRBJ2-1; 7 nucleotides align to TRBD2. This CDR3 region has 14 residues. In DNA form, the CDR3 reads TGTGACCGCCGGGGGACTACGAATCGTGGTGAGCAGTTCTTC. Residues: CDRRGTTNRGEQFF.

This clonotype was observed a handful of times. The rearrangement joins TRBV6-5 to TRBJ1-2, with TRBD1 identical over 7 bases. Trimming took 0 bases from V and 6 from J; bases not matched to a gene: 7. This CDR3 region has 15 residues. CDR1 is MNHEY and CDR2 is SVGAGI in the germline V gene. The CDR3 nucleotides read TGTGCCAGCAGTTACTCGGGAACAGGGGCGAATGGCTACACCTTC. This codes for CASSYSGTGANGYTF.

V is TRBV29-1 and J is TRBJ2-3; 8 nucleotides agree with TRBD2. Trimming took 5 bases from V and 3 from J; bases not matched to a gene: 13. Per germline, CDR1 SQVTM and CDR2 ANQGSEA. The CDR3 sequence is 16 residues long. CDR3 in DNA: TGCAGCGTTAGAGCTAGCGGGCCAATGGGGACAGATACGCAGTATTTT. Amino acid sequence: CSVRASGPMGTDTQYF.

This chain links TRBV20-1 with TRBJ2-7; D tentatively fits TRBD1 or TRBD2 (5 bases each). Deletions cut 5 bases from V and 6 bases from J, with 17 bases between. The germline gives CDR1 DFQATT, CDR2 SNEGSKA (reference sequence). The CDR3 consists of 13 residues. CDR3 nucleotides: TGCAGTGCTCGCCGGGACCCAGGGAGCGAGCAGTACTTC. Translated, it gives CSARRDPGSEQYF.

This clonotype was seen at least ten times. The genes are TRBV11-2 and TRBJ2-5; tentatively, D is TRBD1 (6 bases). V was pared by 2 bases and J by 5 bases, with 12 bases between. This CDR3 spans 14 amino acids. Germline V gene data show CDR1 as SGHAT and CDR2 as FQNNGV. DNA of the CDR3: TGTGCCAGCAGCTTACAACAGGGATCGGAGACCCAGTACTTC. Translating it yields CASSLQQGSETQYF.

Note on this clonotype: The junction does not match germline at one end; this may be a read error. The CDR3, as DNA: TGTGCCAGCAGTTTAGCGGGCGTCTATGATCAGTTCTTC. Amino acid sequence: CASSLAGVYDQFF. The chain is built from TRBV12-3 or TRBV12-4 and TRBJ2-1; D remains ambiguous. The CDR3 runs to 13 residues.

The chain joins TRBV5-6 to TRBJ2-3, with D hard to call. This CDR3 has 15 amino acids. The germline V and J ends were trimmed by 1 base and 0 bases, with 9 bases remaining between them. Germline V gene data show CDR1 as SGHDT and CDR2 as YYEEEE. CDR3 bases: TGTGCCAGCAGCTTGCGCTTTTCTAGCACAGATACGCAGTATTTT. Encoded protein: CASSLRFSSTDTQYF.

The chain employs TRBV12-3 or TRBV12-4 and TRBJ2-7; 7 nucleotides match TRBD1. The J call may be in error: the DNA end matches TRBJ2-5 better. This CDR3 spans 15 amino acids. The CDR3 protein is CASRQTGTRAETQYF. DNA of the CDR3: TGTGCCAGCAGACAGACAGGGACGAGGGCAGAGACCCAGTACTTC.

The CDR3 protein is CASSRALGGQETQYF. Written as DNA, the CDR3 is TGTGCCAGCAGTCGGGCTTTAGGGGGCCAAGAGACCCAGTACTTC. V gene TRBV12-3 or TRBV12-4 combines with J gene TRBJ2-5, with D possibly TRBD1 on 6 matching bases. This CDR3 comprises 15 residues. Trimming shortened V by 5 bases and J by 1 base, and 14 bases separated the two germline ends.

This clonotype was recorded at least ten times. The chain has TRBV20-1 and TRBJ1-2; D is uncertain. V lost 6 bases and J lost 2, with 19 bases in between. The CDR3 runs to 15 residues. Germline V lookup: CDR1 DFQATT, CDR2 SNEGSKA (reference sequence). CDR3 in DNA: TGCAGTGCCCCCACCCCACCCGGGTCCAACTATGGCTACACCTTC. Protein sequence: CSAPTPPGSNYGYTF.

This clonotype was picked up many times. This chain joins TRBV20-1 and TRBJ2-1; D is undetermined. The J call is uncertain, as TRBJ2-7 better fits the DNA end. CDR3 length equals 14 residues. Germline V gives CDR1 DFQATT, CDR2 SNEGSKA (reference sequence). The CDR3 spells CSARDWRNYNEQYF. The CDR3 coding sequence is TGCAGTGCTAGAGATTGGCGGAACTACAATGAGCAGTACTTC.